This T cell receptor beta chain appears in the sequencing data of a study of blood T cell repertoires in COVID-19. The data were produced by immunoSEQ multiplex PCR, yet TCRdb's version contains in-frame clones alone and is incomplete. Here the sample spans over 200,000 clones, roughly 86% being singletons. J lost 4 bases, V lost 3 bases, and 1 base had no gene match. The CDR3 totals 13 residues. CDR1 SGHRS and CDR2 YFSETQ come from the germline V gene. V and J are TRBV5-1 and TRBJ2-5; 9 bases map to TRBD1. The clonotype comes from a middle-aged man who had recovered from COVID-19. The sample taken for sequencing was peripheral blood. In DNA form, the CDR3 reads TGCGCCAGCAGCTCGACAGGGGGAGAGACCCAGTACTTC. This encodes CASSSTGGETQYF. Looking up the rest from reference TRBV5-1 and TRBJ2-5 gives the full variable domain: KAGVTQTPRYLIKTRGQQVTLSCSPISGHRSVSWYQQTPGQGLQFLFEYFSETQRNKGNFPGRFSGRQFSNSRSEMNVSTLELGDSALYLCASSSTGGETQYFGPGTRLLVL.